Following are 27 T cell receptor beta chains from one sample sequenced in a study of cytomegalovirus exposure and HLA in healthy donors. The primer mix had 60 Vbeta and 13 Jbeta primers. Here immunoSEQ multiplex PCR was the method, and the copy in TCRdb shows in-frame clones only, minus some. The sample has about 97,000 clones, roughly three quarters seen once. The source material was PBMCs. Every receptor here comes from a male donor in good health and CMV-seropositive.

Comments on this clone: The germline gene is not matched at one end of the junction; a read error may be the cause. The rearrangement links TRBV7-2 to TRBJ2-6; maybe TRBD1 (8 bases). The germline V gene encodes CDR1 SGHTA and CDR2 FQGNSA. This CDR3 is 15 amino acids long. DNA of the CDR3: TGTGCCAGCGGCAGGGGGCTGGGGGGGGCCAACGGCCTGACTTTC. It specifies CASGRGLGGANGLTF.

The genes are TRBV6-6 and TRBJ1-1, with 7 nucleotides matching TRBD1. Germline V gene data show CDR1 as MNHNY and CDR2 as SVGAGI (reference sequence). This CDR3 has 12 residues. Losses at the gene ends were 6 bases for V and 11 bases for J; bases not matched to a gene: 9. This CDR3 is CASRDRAVGAFF. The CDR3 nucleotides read TGTGCCAGCAGAGACAGGGCAGTAGGGGCTTTCTTT.

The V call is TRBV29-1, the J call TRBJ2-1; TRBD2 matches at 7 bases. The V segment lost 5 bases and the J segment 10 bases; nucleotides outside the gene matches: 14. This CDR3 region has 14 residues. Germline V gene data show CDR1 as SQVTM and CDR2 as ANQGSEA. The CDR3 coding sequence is TGCAGCGTTTCCGGGAGGACACTAAGAGGCGAGCAGTTCTTC. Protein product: CSVSGRTLRGEQFF.

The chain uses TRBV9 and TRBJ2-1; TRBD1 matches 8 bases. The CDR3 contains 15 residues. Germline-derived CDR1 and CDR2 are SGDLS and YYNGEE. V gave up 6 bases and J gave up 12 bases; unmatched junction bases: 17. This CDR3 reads CASTDGQGRGRRQFF. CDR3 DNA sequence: TGTGCCAGCACCGACGGACAGGGCCGTGGTAGGAGGCAGTTCTTC.

In nucleotides, the CDR3 is TGTGCCATCAGTGAGGGACTAGCGGGAGGTTTCAATGAGCAGTTCTTC. Protein: CAISEGLAGGFNEQFF. The chain carries TRBV10-3 and TRBJ2-1; 14 bases are shared with TRBD2. This CDR3 region has 16 residues. Germline lookup yields CDR1 ENHRY and CDR2 SYGVKD. V was clipped by 2 bases and J by 6 bases; unmatched bases: 3.

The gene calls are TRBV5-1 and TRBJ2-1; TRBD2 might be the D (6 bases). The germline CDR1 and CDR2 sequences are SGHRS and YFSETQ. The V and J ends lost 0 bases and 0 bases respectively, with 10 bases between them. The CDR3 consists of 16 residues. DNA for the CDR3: TGCGCCAGCAGCTTGGCCTTTAGCGGCTCCTACAATGAGCAGTTCTTC. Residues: CASSLAFSGSYNEQFF.

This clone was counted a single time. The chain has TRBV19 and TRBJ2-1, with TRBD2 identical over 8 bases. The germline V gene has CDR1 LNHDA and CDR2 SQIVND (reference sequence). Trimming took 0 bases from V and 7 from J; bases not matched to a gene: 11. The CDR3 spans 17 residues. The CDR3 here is CASSIDGTRLVLNEQFF. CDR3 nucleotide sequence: TGTGCCAGTAGTATAGATGGGACTAGGCTAGTTCTGAATGAGCAGTTCTTC.

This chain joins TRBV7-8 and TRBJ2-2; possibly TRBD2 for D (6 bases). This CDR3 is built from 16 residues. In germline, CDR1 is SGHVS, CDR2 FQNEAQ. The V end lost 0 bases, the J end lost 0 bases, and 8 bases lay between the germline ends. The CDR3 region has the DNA TGTGCCAGCAGCTTAGCTAGCGGTTCGAACACCGGGGAGCTGTTTTTT. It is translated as CASSLASGSNTGELFF. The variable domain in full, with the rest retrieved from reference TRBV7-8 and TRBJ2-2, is GAGVSQSPRYKVAKRGQDVALRCDPISGHVSLFWYQQALGQGPEFLTYFQNEAQLDKSGLPSDRFFAERPEGSVSTLKIQRTQQEDSAVYLCASSLASGSNTGELFFGEGSRLTVL.

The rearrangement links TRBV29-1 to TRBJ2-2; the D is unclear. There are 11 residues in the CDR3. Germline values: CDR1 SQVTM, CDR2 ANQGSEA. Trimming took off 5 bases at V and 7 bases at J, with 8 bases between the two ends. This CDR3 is CSVPYGGELFF. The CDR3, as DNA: TGCAGCGTTCCTTACGGCGGGGAGCTGTTTTTT.

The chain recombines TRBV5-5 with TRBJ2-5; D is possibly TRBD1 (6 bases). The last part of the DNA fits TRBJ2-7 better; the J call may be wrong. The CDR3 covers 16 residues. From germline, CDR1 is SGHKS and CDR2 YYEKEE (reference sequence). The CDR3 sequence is CASSLGTGMASYEQYF. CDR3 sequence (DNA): TGTGCCAGCAGCTTGGGAACAGGGATGGCTTCGTACGAGCAGTACTTC.

The CDR3 DNA reads as TGTGCCAGCAGTTCGACTAGCGCTGACACCGGGGAGCTGTTTTTT. Translating it yields CASSSTSADTGELFF. This chain connects TRBV11-3 to TRBJ2-2; TRBD2 matches 8 bases. Trimming at V came to 6 bases and at J to 3 bases, leaving 6 bases not matched to a gene. CDR1 and CDR2 (germline): SGHNT, YENEEA. This CDR3 contains 15 residues.

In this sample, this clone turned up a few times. The CDR3 spells CASSFGGSGTEAFF. CDR3 bases: TGTGCCAGCAGTTTCGGGGGGAGCGGAACTGAAGCTTTCTTT. The V and J genes are TRBV27 and TRBJ1-1; TRBD1 might be the D (5 bases). This CDR3 comprises 14 residues. V shed 3 bases and J shed 5 bases, with 13 bases lying between them. Germline loops: CDR1 MNHEY, CDR2 SMNVEV (reference sequence).

The CDR3 bases are TGTGCCAGCAGCTCAGGGGGCGGGACCGCCGTTACGAACACCGGGGAGCTGTTTTTT. It is translated as CASSSGGGTAVTNTGELFF. The chain employs TRBV5-4 and TRBJ2-2, with 8 bases that match TRBD1. The germline V gene encodes CDR1 SGHNT and CDR2 YYREEE (reference sequence). The CDR3 is 19 amino acids. V lost 3 bases, J lost 0 bases, and 13 bases stayed unmatched.

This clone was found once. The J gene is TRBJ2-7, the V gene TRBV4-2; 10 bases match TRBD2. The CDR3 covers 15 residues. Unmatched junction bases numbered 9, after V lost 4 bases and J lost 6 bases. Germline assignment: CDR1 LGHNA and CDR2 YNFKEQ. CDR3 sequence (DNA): TGTGCCAGCAGCCCATCCCTCTCTAGCGGGGGCGAGCAGTACTTC. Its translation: CASSPSLSSGGEQYF.

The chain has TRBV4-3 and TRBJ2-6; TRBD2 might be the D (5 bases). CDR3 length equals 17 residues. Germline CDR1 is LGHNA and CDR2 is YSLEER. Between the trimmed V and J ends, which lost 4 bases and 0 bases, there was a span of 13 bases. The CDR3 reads CASSPTRASSGANVLTF. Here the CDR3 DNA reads TGCGCCAGCAGCCCCACGAGGGCCAGCTCTGGGGCCAACGTCCTGACTTTC.

Written as DNA, the CDR3 is TGCAGCGTTGTTACAGATTATAATTCACCCCTCCACTTT. The encoded protein is CSVVTDYNSPLHF. The chain recombines TRBV29-1 with TRBJ1-6; D is unresolved. V was trimmed by 4 bases and J by 4 bases, leaving 8 bases between them. This CDR3 comprises 13 residues. From germline, CDR1 is SQVTM and CDR2 ANQGSEA. Using reference TRBV29-1 and TRBJ1-6 for the parts outside the CDR3, the full variable domain is SAVISQKPSRDICQRGTSLTIQCQVDSQVTMMFWYRQQPGQSLTLIATANQGSEATYESGFVIDKFPISRPNLTFSTLTVSNMSPEDSSIYLCSVVTDYNSPLHFGNGTRLTVT.

The chain's CDR3 is CASSPPGGANYGYTF. CDR3 DNA sequence: TGTGCCAGCTCACCACCGGGAGGGGCTAACTATGGCTACACCTTC. V gene TRBV18 combines with J gene TRBJ1-2; D might be TRBD1 (5 bases). Germline CDR1 reads KGHSH; CDR2 reads LQKENI. V was cut by 0 bases and J by 0 bases, with 8 bases left in between. This CDR3 spans 15 amino acids.

CDR3: CASSRKGQATEQYF. In DNA form, the CDR3 reads TGTGCCAGCAGCCGGAAGGGGCAGGCGACCGAGCAGTACTTC. V gene TRBV7-2 combines with J gene TRBJ2-7, with D perhaps TRBD1 (5 bases). Germline-derived CDR1 and CDR2 are SGHTA and FQGNSA. Trimming shortened V by 5 bases and J by 6 bases, and 17 bases separated the two germline ends. This CDR3 is built from 14 residues.

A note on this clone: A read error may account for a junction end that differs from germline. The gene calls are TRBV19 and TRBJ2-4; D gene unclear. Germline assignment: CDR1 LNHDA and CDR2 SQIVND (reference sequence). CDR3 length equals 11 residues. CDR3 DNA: TGTGCCAGTATGCGAGAAAACAGTCAGTACTTC. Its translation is CASMRENSQYF.

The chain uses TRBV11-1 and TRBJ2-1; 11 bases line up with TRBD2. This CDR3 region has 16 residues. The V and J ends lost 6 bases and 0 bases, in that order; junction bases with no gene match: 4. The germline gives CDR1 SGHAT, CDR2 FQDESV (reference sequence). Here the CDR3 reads CASRISGRVSYNEQFF. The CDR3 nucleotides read TGTGCCAGCAGAATTAGCGGGAGGGTCTCCTACAATGAGCAGTTCTTC.

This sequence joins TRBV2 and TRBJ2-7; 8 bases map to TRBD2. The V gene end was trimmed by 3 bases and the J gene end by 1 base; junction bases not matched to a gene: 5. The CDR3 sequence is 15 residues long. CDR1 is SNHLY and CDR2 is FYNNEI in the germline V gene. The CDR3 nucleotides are TGTGCCAGCAGTGATGGAACTAGCGGATCCTACGAGCAGTACTTC. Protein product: CASSDGTSGSYEQYF.

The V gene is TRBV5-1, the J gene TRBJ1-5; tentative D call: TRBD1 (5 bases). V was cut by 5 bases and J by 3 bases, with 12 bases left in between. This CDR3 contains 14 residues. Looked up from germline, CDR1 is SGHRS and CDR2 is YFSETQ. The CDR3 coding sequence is TGCGCCAGCAGATTAGACAGCTACAATCAGCCCCAGCATTTT. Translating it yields CASRLDSYNQPQHF.

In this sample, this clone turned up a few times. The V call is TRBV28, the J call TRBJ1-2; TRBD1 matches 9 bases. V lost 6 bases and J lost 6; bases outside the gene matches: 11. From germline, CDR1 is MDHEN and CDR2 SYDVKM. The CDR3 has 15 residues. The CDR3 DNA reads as TGTGCCAGCAGGCCCCCGGGACAGGGAGCTCATGGCTACACCTTC. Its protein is CASRPPGQGAHGYTF.

This CDR3 reads CASSLAPGTSKTGELFF. The CDR3 DNA sequence: TGTGCCAGCAGCCTCGCGCCCGGGACTAGTAAAACCGGGGAGCTGTTTTTT. The chain has TRBV9 and TRBJ2-2; TRBD2 matches 8 bases. V lost 4 bases, J lost 5 bases, and 13 bases stayed unmatched. This CDR3 spans 17 amino acids. The germline gives CDR1 SGDLS, CDR2 YYNGEE.

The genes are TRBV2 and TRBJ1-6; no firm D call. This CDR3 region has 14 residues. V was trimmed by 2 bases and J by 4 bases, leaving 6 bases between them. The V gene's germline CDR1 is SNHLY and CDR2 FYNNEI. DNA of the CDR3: TGTGCCAGCAGTGAAAGCAGGTATAATTCACCCCTCCACTTT. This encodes CASSESRYNSPLHF.

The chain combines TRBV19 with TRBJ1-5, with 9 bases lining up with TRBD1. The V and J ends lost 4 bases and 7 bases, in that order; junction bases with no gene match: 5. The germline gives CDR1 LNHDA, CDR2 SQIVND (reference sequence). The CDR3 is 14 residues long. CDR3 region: CASSTDRGGQPQHF. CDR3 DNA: TGTGCCAGTAGTACGGACAGGGGCGGCCAGCCCCAGCATTTT.

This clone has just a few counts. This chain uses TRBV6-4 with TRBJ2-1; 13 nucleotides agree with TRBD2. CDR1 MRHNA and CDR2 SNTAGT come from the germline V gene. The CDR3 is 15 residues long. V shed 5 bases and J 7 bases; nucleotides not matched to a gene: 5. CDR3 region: CASSPGTSGMNEQFF. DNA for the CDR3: TGTGCCAGCAGTCCAGGGACTAGCGGGATGAATGAGCAGTTCTTC.